A single TCR beta chain is shown here with its context. The data were obtained in a study of blood T cell repertoires in COVID-19. In the study overall: From the United States, Italy and Spain came samples of acute and convalescent COVID-19.

V lost 4 bases, J lost 2 bases, and 10 bases stayed unmatched. CDR1 and CDR2 (germline): LGHDT, YNNKEL (reference sequence). The CDR3 sequence is 16 residues long. Cohort assignment relied on participant-reported clinical history. Measured with immunoSEQ multiplex PCR; TCRdb has only the in-frame clones, and not every one. This table has under 150,000 clones, about 81% appearing once. The specimen sequenced was PBMCs or T cells enriched from blood (not recorded which). This receptor was obtained from a man aged 35 to 55 with acute COVID-19. The chain combines TRBV3-1 (or the pseudogene TRBV3-2) with TRBJ1-1, with 7 bases fitting TRBD1. This chain's CDR3 is CASSLAGQTDNTEAFF. CDR3 coding DNA: TGTGCCAGCAGCCTTGCGGGACAGACGGATAACACTGAAGCTTTCTTT.